Listed here are 30 T cell receptor beta chains from one sample, sequenced in a study of cytotoxic CD8 clonotypes in ibrutinib-treated CLL. Libraries were prepared by immunoSEQ multiplex PCR; TCRdb keeps only in-frame clonotypes and omits some of them. The sample comprises 270,000 or so clones, approximately 79% of which are singletons, and roughly 6% rests with the top ten. The sequenced sample was PBMCs, obtained at disease progression, from a patient treated with ibrutinib. The receptors stem from a human donor with chronic lymphocytic leukemia.

The rearrangement links TRBV7-7 to TRBJ2-5; possible D gene TRBD2, 5 bases. Between the trimmed V and J ends, which lost 1 base and 5 bases, there was a span of 8 bases. The CDR3 sequence is 13 residues long. The germline gives CDR1 SSHAT, CDR2 FNYEAQ (reference sequence). The CDR3 loop reads CASSLGGIETQYF. CDR3 sequence (DNA): TGTGCCAGCAGCTTAGGAGGGATTGAGACCCAGTACTTC.

V gene TRBV19 combines with J gene TRBJ2-1, with a possible D match to TRBD1 (5 bases). Trimming removed 10 bases from V and 4 bases from J, with 11 bases in between. Per the germline V gene, CDR1 is LNHDA and CDR2 is SQIVND (reference sequence). There are 12 residues in the CDR3. The CDR3 nucleotides read TGTGCCACCATGACAGAGTACAATGAGCAGTTCTTC. This encodes CATMTEYNEQFF.

The J gene is TRBJ2-3, the V gene TRBV7-9; 8 positions agree with TRBD1. The junction had 6 bases not matched to a gene; V was cut back by 11 bases and J by 5 bases. Germline V CDR1 and CDR2: SEHNR, FQNEAQ (reference sequence). The CDR3 is 12 amino acids. Here the CDR3 DNA reads TGTGCCTCTAAGACAGGGGAAGATACGCAGTATTTT. Translation gives CASKTGEDTQYF.

This clone was seen just once. Here the CDR3 DNA reads TGTGCCAGCAGCACGAGCGGTCTAAACTCCTACAATGAGCAGTTCTTC. It codes for CASSTSGLNSYNEQFF. V gene TRBV9 combines with J gene TRBJ2-1, with D possibly matching TRBD2 (5 bases). V was shortened by 4 bases and J by 0 bases, with 14 bases between the two germline ends. The V gene's germline CDR1 is SGDLS and CDR2 YYNGEE. The CDR3 sequence is 16 residues long.

This clone was found once. The chain couples TRBV9 to TRBJ2-7, with no clear D. Germline loops: CDR1 SGDLS, CDR2 YYNGEE. V shed 0 bases and J shed 0 bases, with 7 bases lying between them. This CDR3 has 14 amino acids. The CDR3 DNA sequence: TGTGCCAGCAGCGTAGAACACTTCTCCTACGAGCAGTACTTC. It translates to CASSVEHFSYEQYF. The full variable domain, completed using reference TRBV9 and TRBJ2-7, is DSGVTQTPKHLITATGQRVTLRCSPRSGDLSVYWYQQSLDQGLQFLIQYYNGEERAKGNILERFSAQQFPDLHSELNLSSLELGDSALYFCASSVEHFSYEQYFGPGTRLTVT.

The CDR3 spells CASSILGDEQFF. In DNA, the CDR3 is TGTGCCAGTAGTATCTTGGGGGATGAGCAGTTCTTC. The rearrangement links TRBV19 to TRBJ2-1, with D perhaps TRBD1 or TRBD2 (5 bases each). The CDR3 has 12 residues. Germline V gene sequence: CDR1 LNHDA, CDR2 SQIVND (reference sequence). V lost 3 bases and J 8 bases, leaving 8 bases between the germline ends.

This clone has just one count. The chain links TRBV9 to TRBJ2-3; 8 bases are shared with TRBD2. The length of the CDR3 is 15 residues. V dropped 1 base and J dropped 2; count of bases not matched to a gene: 3. Germline V gene lookup returns CDR1 SGDLS and CDR2 YYNGEE. This CDR3 reads CASSVIGLATDTQYF. The CDR3 DNA reads TGTGCCAGCAGCGTAATCGGACTAGCCACAGATACGCAGTATTTT.

V gene TRBV10-1 combines with J gene TRBJ2-3; a weak D match, TRBD2 (5 bases). The CDR3 runs to 15 residues. The germline V and J ends were trimmed by 7 bases and 0 bases, with 14 bases remaining between them. From germline, CDR1 is WNHNN and CDR2 SYGVQD (reference sequence). The CDR3 bases are TGCGCCAGCACGGCGGGCGGAAGTAGCACAGATACGCAGTATTTT. Its protein is CASTAGGSSTDTQYF.

This clone is a singleton in its sample. The rearrangement joins TRBV6-5 to TRBJ2-7, with 7 bases matching TRBD1. Germline values: CDR1 MNHEY, CDR2 SVGAGI. The CDR3 sequence is 14 residues long. The V segment lost 5 bases and the J segment 0 bases; nucleotides outside the gene matches: 4. The CDR3 is CASSPDRASYEQYF. For the CDR3, the DNA is TGTGCCAGCAGTCCCGACAGGGCCTCCTACGAGCAGTACTTC.

This clone was seen a single time. The genes are TRBV25-1 and TRBJ2-2; TRBD2 matches at 10 bases. Germline V gives CDR1 MGHDK, CDR2 SYGVNS. J was trimmed by 9 bases and V by 4 bases; bases with no gene match: 5. The CDR3 totals 14 residues. The CDR3, as DNA: TGTGCCAGCAGTGGAAAGGGACTAGCGAGGGAGCTGTTTTTT. Amino acid sequence: CASSGKGLARELFF.

Regarding this clone: The junction shows a germline mismatch at one end, possibly a read error. This chain joins TRBV23-1 and TRBJ2-7; D possibly uses TRBD1 or TRBD2 (5 bases each). TRBV23-1 is designated an ORF whose function remains uncertain. The CDR3 is 16 amino acids. Written as DNA, the CDR3 is TGCGCCAGCATTGGGACGTTAGGGGCCTTCTCCCACGAGCAGTACTTC. Its translation: CASIGTLGAFSHEQYF.

The chain combines TRBV7-2 with TRBJ2-7; 8 bases agree with TRBD1. V lost 5 bases and J lost 6; bases outside the gene matches: 9. The CDR3 runs 14 residues. Germline CDR1 and CDR2: SGHTA and FQGNSA. The CDR3 reads CASSRKGQVSEQYF. The CDR3 DNA follows: TGTGCCAGCAGCCGCAAGGGACAGGTCAGCGAGCAGTACTTC.

The chain links TRBV4-1 to TRBJ1-6, with TRBD1 identical over 8 bases. Germline-derived CDR1 and CDR2 are MGHRA and YSYEKL. This CDR3 spans 19 amino acids. The V segment lost 4 bases and the J segment 5 bases; nucleotides outside the gene matches: 16. CDR3 nucleotide sequence: TGCGCCAGCAGCCCGGCGGCTGGACAGGGATTACTCCATAATTCACCCCTCCACTTT. Amino acid sequence: CASSPAAGQGLLHNSPLHF.

The rearrangement joins TRBV28 to TRBJ1-2, with D possibly TRBD1 on 6 matching bases. CDR1 is MDHEN, CDR2 SYDVKM, per germline. The CDR3 length is 11 residues. V lost 8 bases and J lost 3, with 7 bases in between. CDR3 sequence: CASSGDYGYTF. DNA of the CDR3: TGTGCCAGCTCAGGGGACTATGGCTACACCTTC.

V gene TRBV9 combines with J gene TRBJ1-2; 9 bases align to TRBD1. V was clipped by 4 bases and J by 8 bases; unmatched bases: 3. Germline V gives CDR1 SGDLS, CDR2 YYNGEE. CDR3 length equals 12 residues. This chain's CDR3 is CASSPTGGGYTF. As DNA, the CDR3 is TGTGCCAGCAGCCCGACAGGGGGAGGCTACACCTTC.

This chain connects TRBV4-1 to TRBJ2-7; 7 bases are shared with TRBD2. Germline V CDR1 and CDR2: MGHRA, YSYEKL. CDR3 size: 14 residues. V shed 5 bases, J shed 6 bases, and the junction held 10 bases outside the gene matches. The CDR3 coding sequence is TGCGCCAGCAGCACCGGGACTACTAACCCCGAGCAGTACTTC. Protein sequence: CASSTGTTNPEQYF.

CDR3 amino acids: CASSSTRNPPSGSWTDTQYF. Here the CDR3 DNA reads TGTGCCAGCAGTTCCACGCGTAACCCACCTAGCGGGAGTTGGACAGATACGCAGTATTTT. The genes are TRBV27 and TRBJ2-3; TRBD2 matches at 10 bases. The germline CDR1 and CDR2 sequences are MNHEY and SMNVEV (reference sequence). The trim removed 4 bases at V and 3 bases at J, leaving 19 bases unmatched. The CDR3 is made up of 20 amino acids.

V usage is TRBV7-8 and J usage is TRBJ2-7, with TRBD2 as a possible D gene (5 bases). The CDR3 has 14 amino acids. V lost 2 bases and J 3 bases, leaving 11 bases between the germline ends. Germline-derived CDR1 and CDR2 are SGHVS and FQNEAQ. CDR3 region: CASSLRPRGYEQYF. For the CDR3, the DNA is TGTGCCAGCAGCTTAAGGCCACGGGGCTACGAGCAGTACTTC.

The chain recombines TRBV6-1 with TRBJ2-5, with D tentatively TRBD1 or TRBD2 (7 bases each). The V end lost 6 bases, the J end lost 5 bases, and 16 bases lay between the germline ends. Germline CDR1 MNHNS, CDR2 SASEGT. The CDR3 runs to 14 residues. The CDR3 region is CASSQGGVAETQYF. The CDR3 nucleotides are TGTGCCAGCAGCCAGGGGGGGGTCGCGGAGACCCAGTACTTC.

V and J are TRBV5-3 and TRBJ2-1; 15 bases map to TRBD2. TRBV5-3 is labeled an ORF, and its function is uncertain. The CDR3 extends over 19 amino acids. The junction had 8 bases not matched to a gene; V was cut back by 4 bases and J by 0 bases. CDR3 DNA sequence: TGTGCCAGAAGCCCCGGGACTAGCGGGAGGCCGAGCTCCTACAATGAGCAGTTCTTC. As protein: CARSPGTSGRPSSYNEQFF.

V gene TRBV7-3 combines with J gene TRBJ2-1; no reliable D call. The V end lost 1 base, the J end lost 7 bases, and 14 bases lay between the germline ends. Germline CDR1 reads SGHTA; CDR2 reads FQGTGA. The CDR3 sequence is 15 residues long. The CDR3 here is CASSLSQGKFNEQFF. DNA of the CDR3: TGTGCCAGCAGCTTAAGTCAAGGAAAGTTTAATGAGCAGTTCTTC.

The chain joins TRBV6-5 to TRBJ1-2; 11 bases agree with TRBD1. The CDR3 is made up of 14 amino acids. The ends lost 5 bases at V and 9 bases at J; junction bases unmatched: 8. From germline, CDR1 is MNHEY and CDR2 SVGAGI. The CDR3 loop reads CASSHGQGAQSYTF. CDR3 coding DNA: TGTGCCAGCAGTCACGGACAGGGGGCACAGAGCTACACCTTC.

This clone turned up a few times. The J gene is TRBJ1-2, the V gene TRBV10-3, with D uncertain. The V gene lost 4 bases and the J gene lost 6 bases, with 9 bases spanning the gap. The CDR3 length is 12 residues. Germline V lookup: CDR1 ENHRY, CDR2 SYGVKD. This CDR3 is CAISGAGDGYTF. CDR3 DNA: TGTGCCATCAGTGGTGCGGGTGATGGCTACACCTTC.

This rearrangement joins TRBV2 to TRBJ2-5, with 9 bases identical to TRBD1. Germline CDR1 SNHLY, CDR2 FYNNEI. V lost 6 bases, J lost 3 bases, and 8 bases stayed unmatched. The CDR3 runs to 15 residues. DNA for the CDR3: TGTGCCAGCAGGCAAACAACAGGGGGCGAAGAGACCCAGTACTTC. This translates into CASRQTTGGEETQYF.

The chain joins TRBV7-2 to TRBJ1-1; tentatively, D is TRBD1 (6 bases). Germline CDR1 and CDR2: SGHTA and FQGNSA. The CDR3 is 16 amino acids. The ends were cut back, 1 base at V and 8 bases at J, with 20 bases in the middle. The CDR3 sequence is CASSLGSFTGLREAFF. In DNA, the CDR3 is TGTGCCAGCAGCTTAGGGTCGTTTACAGGGCTCCGGGAAGCTTTCTTT.

The chain carries TRBV5-6 and TRBJ2-3; D ambiguous. V dropped 0 bases and J dropped 3 bases, with 8 bases sitting between them. CDR3 length: 14 residues. Germline CDR1 SGHDT, CDR2 YYEEEE. In DNA form, the CDR3 reads TGTGCCAGCAGCTTGGTGGTACTGACAGATACGCAGTATTTT. Its protein product is CASSLVVLTDTQYF. Based on the CDR3 plus reference TRBV5-6 and TRBJ2-3, the full variable domain is DAGVTQSPTHLIKTRGQQVTLRCSPKSGHDTVSWYQQALGQGPQFIFQYYEEEERQRGNFPDRFSGHQFPNYSSELNVNALLLGDSALYLCASSLVVLTDTQYFGPGTRLTVL.

The J gene is TRBJ2-2, the V gene TRBV6-5; D is undetermined. Germline-derived CDR1 and CDR2 are MNHEY and SVGAGI. The CDR3 runs to 13 residues. The V end lost 0 bases, the J end lost 4 bases, and 3 bases lay between the germline ends. The CDR3 DNA is TGTGCCAGCAGTTACTCGTCCACCGGGGAGCTGTTTTTT. Translation gives CASSYSSTGELFF.

This chain joins TRBV9 and TRBJ1-2; no definite D call. The CDR3 is made up of 15 amino acids. V was cut by 0 bases and J by 4 bases, with 13 bases left in between. CDR1 SGDLS and CDR2 YYNGEE come from the germline V gene. The CDR3 loop is CASSVGSAGPYGYTF. Here the CDR3 DNA reads TGTGCCAGCAGCGTAGGGTCAGCAGGTCCCTATGGCTACACCTTC.

This clone was detected once. This CDR3 is also generated by other DNA sequences in the sample. The rearrangement links TRBV18 to TRBJ2-6; no reliable D call. Trimming took 3 bases from V and 0 from J, leaving 3 bases between them. Germline V gives CDR1 KGHSH, CDR2 LQKENI. The CDR3 spans 14 residues. The CDR3 DNA sequence: TGTGCCAGCTCACCCGGCTCTGGGGCCAACGTCCTGACTTTC. This codes for CASSPGSGANVLTF.

This clone came up a few times. This chain uses TRBV13 with TRBJ1-2, with a possible D match to TRBD1 (6 bases). Between the trimmed V and J ends, which lost 4 bases and 3 bases, there was a span of 12 bases. CDR3 length: 14 residues. Germline V CDR1 and CDR2: PRHDT, FYEKMQ (reference sequence). The CDR3 spells CASSSRGFDYGYTF. The CDR3, as DNA: TGTGCCAGCAGCTCCAGGGGCTTTGACTATGGCTACACCTTC.